The 17 T cell receptor beta chains presented below share a single source sample, sequenced in a study of blood T cell repertoires in COVID-19. Sequencing was performed with immunoSEQ multiplex PCR; in TCRdb, only in-frame clones are kept and a portion is missing. The sample consists of roughly 76,000 clones, approximately 78% of them appearing once. The source material was peripheral blood. These receptor sequences come from a human donor in a cohort sampled during active COVID-19.

The chain couples TRBV18 to TRBJ2-5; 7 nucleotides line up with TRBD2. Germline V gene data show CDR1 as KGHSH and CDR2 as LQKENI. This CDR3 region has 14 residues. V was clipped by 0 bases and J by 4 bases; unmatched bases: 2. The CDR3 region has the DNA TGTGCCAGCTCACCACCGCCTAGCGGAGAGACCCAGTACTTC. It encodes CASSPPPSGETQYF.

In this sample, this clone turned up a few times. V usage is TRBV4-1 and J usage is TRBJ2-7, with 8 bases identical to TRBD1. The V gene's germline CDR1 is MGHRA and CDR2 YSYEKL. V lost 2 bases and J lost 4; bases outside the gene matches: 7. This CDR3 contains 15 residues. Written as DNA, the CDR3 is TGCGCCAGCAGCCAAATCGGGACAGGAACTTACGAGCAGTACTTC. As protein: CASSQIGTGTYEQYF.

The chain joins TRBV9 to TRBJ1-4, with a weak D call TRBD1 (6 bases). V dropped 4 bases and J dropped 2 bases, with 12 bases sitting between them. Germline values: CDR1 SGDLS, CDR2 YYNGEE. This CDR3 is built from 15 residues. CDR3 sequence: CASSSRGETNEKLFF. CDR3 in DNA: TGTGCCAGCAGCTCCAGGGGTGAGACTAATGAAAAACTGTTTTTT.

The CDR3 coding sequence is TGTGCCAGCAGCTTTATTGCGGGAGAAGGCAATGAGCAGTTCTTC. It is translated as CASSFIAGEGNEQFF. J is TRBJ2-1 and V is TRBV5-6; 7 nucleotides agree with TRBD2. Trimming removed 2 bases from V and 6 bases from J; junction bases left unmatched: 8. The CDR3 is made up of 15 amino acids. In germline, CDR1 is SGHDT, CDR2 YYEEEE.

DNA for the CDR3: TGTGCCACCCGTAATAGGCGGGGTGGGTCCTACGAGCAGTACTTC. This codes for CATRNRRGGSYEQYF. The chain carries TRBV19 and TRBJ2-7; a weak D match, TRBD2 (6 bases). The CDR3 totals 15 residues. The germline V gene encodes CDR1 LNHDA and CDR2 SQIVND (reference sequence). Trimming shortened V by 10 bases and J by 1 base, and 20 bases separated the two germline ends.

V and J are TRBV3-1 (or the pseudogene TRBV3-2) and TRBJ1-1; D is perhaps TRBD1 (6 bases). Germline assignment: CDR1 LGHDT and CDR2 YNNKEL (reference sequence). This CDR3 has 16 amino acids. V lost 1 base, J lost 5 bases, and 17 bases lay in between. The CDR3 DNA is TGTGCCAGCAGCCAAGCCAGCCAGGGGCGCACGACTGAAGCTTTCTTT. Amino acids: CASSQASQGRTTEAFF.

This chain connects TRBV3-1 (or the pseudogene TRBV3-2) to TRBJ2-7, with 7 bases lining up with TRBD1. This CDR3 contains 15 residues. Germline loops: CDR1 LGHDT, CDR2 YNNKEL (reference sequence). V shed 0 bases and J 2 bases; nucleotides not matched to a gene: 4. CDR3 DNA: TGTGCCAGCAGCCAAGACACAGGGGCGCCCTACGAGCAGTACTTC. Protein sequence: CASSQDTGAPYEQYF.

This sequence joins TRBV7-2 and TRBJ2-1, with 9 positions matching TRBD2. Germline CDR1 reads SGHTA; CDR2 reads FQGNSA. With V trimmed by 5 bases and J by 4 bases, 9 bases remained unmatched. This CDR3 is 16 amino acids long. The CDR3 spells CASSAIAGVLYNEQFF. The CDR3 DNA follows: TGTGCCAGCAGCGCAATAGCGGGGGTCCTTTACAATGAGCAGTTCTTC. Combining the CDR3 with reference TRBV7-2 and TRBJ2-1 gives the whole variable domain GAGVSQSPSNKVTEKGKDVELRCDPISGHTALYWYRQSLGQGLEFLIYFQGNSAPDKSGLPSDRFSAERTGGSVSTLTIQRTQQEDSAVYLCASSAIAGVLYNEQFFGPGTRLTVL.

This chain joins TRBV20-1 and TRBJ1-2, with D perhaps matching TRBD1 (6 bases). Germline V gene sequence: CDR1 DFQATT, CDR2 SNEGSKA (reference sequence). V lost 8 bases and J 4 bases, leaving 11 bases between the germline ends. The CDR3 spans 11 residues. DNA for the CDR3: TGCAGTACGGACAGCGTCTATGGCTACACCTTC. Amino acids: CSTDSVYGYTF.

The rearrangement links TRBV6-1 to TRBJ2-1; 8 bases fit TRBD2. The CDR3 contains 15 residues. Germline lookup yields CDR1 MNHNS and CDR2 SASEGT. Trimming cost V 2 bases and J 7 bases; bases outside gene matches: 7. The DNA of the CDR3 is TGTGCCAGCAGTGAAAGGGCGGGAGGAATTAATGAGCAGTTCTTC. Encoded protein: CASSERAGGINEQFF.

This sequence joins TRBV7-2 and TRBJ2-7; 14 nucleotides align to TRBD2. Trimming at V came to 3 bases and at J to 7 bases, leaving 11 bases not matched to a gene. There are 17 residues in the CDR3. The germline CDR1 and CDR2 sequences are SGHTA and FQGNSA. The CDR3 is CASSFLPGTSGSGEQYF. The CDR3 nucleotides are TGTGCCAGCAGCTTCCTCCCCGGGACTAGCGGGAGCGGTGAGCAGTACTTC.

The V and J genes are TRBV24-1 and TRBJ2-7; a possible D gene is TRBD2 (6 bases). The CDR3 length is 14 residues. V lost 5 bases, J lost 2 bases, and 12 bases lay in between. Germline V CDR1 and CDR2: KGHDR, SFDVKD. CDR3 bases: TGTGCCACCAGTGCGGGACTGGTCCCCTACGAGCAGTACTTC. This translates into CATSAGLVPYEQYF.

The rearrangement uses TRBV7-2 and TRBJ2-7; TRBD1 is a possible D gene (5 bases). Per the germline V gene, CDR1 is SGHTA and CDR2 is FQGNSA. The V gene lost 5 bases and the J gene lost 4 bases, with 12 bases spanning the gap. The CDR3 has 13 residues. CDR3 DNA: TGTGCCAGCAGCACCAGTAGACAGTACGAGCAGTACTTC. Its translation: CASSTSRQYEQYF.

J is TRBJ2-7 and V is TRBV29-1, with D possibly being TRBD1 (5 bases). CDR3 length: 13 residues. V was trimmed by 4 bases and J by 1 base, leaving 11 bases between them. The germline gives CDR1 SQVTM, CDR2 ANQGSEA. The CDR3 region has the DNA TGCAGCGTTGTGGCAGGGTCGTCCTACGAGCAGTACTTC. Translation: CSVVAGSSYEQYF.

Remarks on this clone: Within the sample, other DNA sequences also encode this same CDR3. J is TRBJ2-5 and V is TRBV18, with TRBD2 identical over 7 bases. The length of the CDR3 is 14 residues. V lost 0 bases to trimming and J lost 5 bases; unmatched junction nucleotides: 3. Germline loops: CDR1 KGHSH, CDR2 LQKENI. The CDR3 bases are TGTGCCAGCTCACCACCGGGAGGGAGCGAGACCCAGTACTTC. This encodes CASSPPGGSETQYF.

This clone was seen many times. This chain links TRBV18 with TRBJ2-6, with D possibly TRBD2 on 6 matching bases. CDR1 and CDR2 from the germline V gene are KGHSH and LQKENI. V was shortened by 4 bases and J by 0 bases, with 7 bases between the two germline ends. The CDR3 totals 15 residues. The CDR3 is CASSLGGSGANVLTF. DNA for the CDR3: TGTGCCAGCTCACTGGGAGGCTCTGGGGCCAACGTCCTGACTTTC.

V and J are TRBV30 and TRBJ1-6, with D unresolved. The CDR3 spans 13 residues. Germline V gene sequence: CDR1 GTSNPN, CDR2 SVGIG (reference sequence). Trimming shortened V by 4 bases and J by 7 bases, and 11 bases separated the two germline ends. The CDR3 region has the DNA TGTGCCTGGACCCTCGGCAGGAATTCACCCCTCCACTTT. It translates to CAWTLGRNSPLHF.